The 27 T cell receptor beta chains given below trace back to one sample, sequenced in a study of memory CD4+ T cells and cytomegalovirus serostatus. Assay used: immunoSEQ multiplex PCR; TCRdb lists only in-frame clones, some missing. The sample contains around 40,000 clones, roughly 78% of which appear only once. The sort gate was single viable CD3+CD4+CD8-CD45RO+ cells for memory CD4+ T cells. The sequencing input was memory CD4+ T cells from blood. The source is an adult in good health and CMV-seronegative.

The gene calls are TRBV6-1 and TRBJ1-3; D may be TRBD1 (5 bases). The V end was cut by 8 bases, the J end by 0 bases, with 8 bases between. Germline V gene sequence: CDR1 MNHNS, CDR2 SASEGT. The CDR3 loop spans 13 amino acids. CDR3 bases: TGTGCCAGCGGGACCCACTCTGGAAACACCATATATTTT. As protein: CASGTHSGNTIYF.

This clone has only a few counts. The gene calls are TRBV4-1 and TRBJ1-6; 11 bases are shared with TRBD1. The junction had 8 bases not matched to a gene; V was cut back by 0 bases and J by 10 bases. Germline values: CDR1 MGHRA, CDR2 YSYEKL. The CDR3 has 17 amino acids. CDR3: CASSQDQVDRGQSPLHF. Here the CDR3 DNA reads TGCGCCAGCAGCCAAGATCAGGTGGACAGGGGGCAATCACCCCTCCACTTT.

This rearrangement joins TRBV19 to TRBJ1-2; tentative D call: TRBD1 (6 bases). CDR1 LNHDA and CDR2 SQIVND come from the germline V gene (reference sequence). V was clipped by 4 bases and J by 4 bases, with 13 bases between them. The CDR3 is 14 amino acids. The CDR3 sequence is CASSRQAKAYGYTF. The DNA for the CDR3 is TGTGCCAGTAGTAGACAGGCCAAGGCCTATGGCTACACCTTC.

This chain uses TRBV5-1 with TRBJ1-4; D might be TRBD1 (6 bases). Trimming left V 5 bases short and J 6 bases short, with 14 bases between. CDR3 length: 14 amino acids. Germline assignment: CDR1 SGHRS and CDR2 YFSETQ. CDR3 in DNA: TGCGCCAGCAGAGAGGGCAGGGGTGATGAAAAACTGTTTTTT. This codes for CASREGRGDEKLFF.

The genes are TRBV7-9 and TRBJ2-7, with TRBD1 matching 8 bases. The germline V gene encodes CDR1 SEHNR and CDR2 FQNEAQ (reference sequence). The CDR3 extends over 17 amino acids. The ends lost 5 bases at V and 10 bases at J; junction bases unmatched: 22. In DNA, the CDR3 is TGTGCCAGCAGCCCAAAACCGACAGGGGACCGATCATCGGATCAGTACTTC. Its protein is CASSPKPTGDRSSDQYF.

The chain is built from TRBV5-4 and TRBJ2-5; the D gene is possibly TRBD1 (6 bases). Germline CDR1 and CDR2: SGHNT and YYREEE (reference sequence). This CDR3 region has 13 residues. V dropped 4 bases and J dropped 0 bases, with 7 bases sitting between them. The CDR3 bases are TGTGCCAGCAGCAGGACAGACCAAGAGACCCAGTACTTC. Translation: CASSRTDQETQYF.

The V call is TRBV6-5, the J call TRBJ1-1; no reliable D call. V lost 3 bases to trimming and J lost 1 base, with 9 bases between them. This CDR3 has 14 amino acids. The germline gives CDR1 MNHEY, CDR2 SVGAGI. The CDR3 nucleotides are TGTGCCAGCAGTTATAATCTCTGGAACACTGAAGCTTTCTTT. It yields the protein CASSYNLWNTEAFF.

Points on this clone: Other nucleotide sequences from this sample produce the same CDR3. This chain connects TRBV30 to TRBJ1-3, with TRBD1 as a possible D gene (5 bases). Germline CDR1 GTSNPN, CDR2 SVGIG (reference sequence). Deletions cut 5 bases from V and 3 bases from J, with 11 bases between. The CDR3 loop spans 13 amino acids. CDR3 in DNA: TGTGCCTGGGCGACCGACAGTGGAAACACCATATATTTT. Its protein product is CAWATDSGNTIYF.

The chain employs TRBV5-1 and TRBJ1-1, with TRBD1 matching over 7 bases. Trimming removed 4 bases from V and 2 bases from J; junction bases left unmatched: 2. This CDR3 has 13 residues. Germline V CDR1 and CDR2: SGHRS, YFSETQ. DNA of the CDR3: TGCGCCAGCAGCGACAGGGTTAACACTGAAGCTTTCTTT. Residues: CASSDRVNTEAFF.

This clone appeared a few times. The chain couples TRBV2 to TRBJ1-1, with a tentative D call TRBD1 (6 bases). This CDR3 has 13 amino acids. Germline V gives CDR1 SNHLY, CDR2 FYNNEI. The V end lost 6 bases, the J end lost 1 base, and 9 bases lay between the germline ends. The DNA of the CDR3 is TGTGCCAGCAGGCCACAGGGGAACACTGAAGCTTTCTTT. Its translation: CASRPQGNTEAFF.

A few counts support this clone. This chain connects TRBV4-1 to TRBJ2-2, with 9 bases aligning to TRBD1. V trimming: 4 bases; J trimming: 5 bases; junction bases outside the gene matches: 8. Germline-derived CDR1 and CDR2 are MGHRA and YSYEKL. The CDR3 has 16 residues. As DNA, the CDR3 is TGCGCCAGCAGCCCCGGGACAGGGCGGAGGACCGGGGAGCTGTTTTTT. Residues: CASSPGTGRRTGELFF.

This chain connects TRBV5-6 to TRBJ2-2; TRBD1 might be the D (5 bases). This CDR3 comprises 14 residues. The V gene's germline CDR1 is SGHDT and CDR2 YYEEEE. V was cut by 3 bases and J by 5 bases, with 11 bases left in between. DNA for the CDR3: TGTGCCAGCAGCTGGGAACAGGCAACCGGGGAGCTGTTTTTT. This sequence encodes CASSWEQATGELFF.

The genes are TRBV29-1 and TRBJ1-1; the D is unclear. This CDR3 has 11 residues. V was cut by 6 bases and J by 1 base, with 6 bases left in between. Germline loops: CDR1 SQVTM, CDR2 ANQGSEA. The DNA of the CDR3 is TGCAGCGTGGAGGGGAACACTGAAGCTTTCTTT. It yields the protein CSVEGNTEAFF.

CDR3 loop: CASSLEGTGRGGYTF. For the CDR3, the DNA is TGCGCCAGCAGCTTGGAAGGGACAGGGCGAGGTGGCTACACCTTC. This sequence joins TRBV5-1 and TRBJ1-2, with 9 bases identical to TRBD1. V gave up 0 bases and J gave up 7 bases; unmatched junction bases: 7. Germline values: CDR1 SGHRS, CDR2 YFSETQ. CDR3 length: 15 residues.

The chain carries TRBV9 and TRBJ1-1; D call uncertain. V lost 6 bases and J lost 5, with 17 bases in between. This CDR3 is 14 amino acids long. Germline V gives CDR1 SGDLS, CDR2 YYNGEE. This chain's CDR3 is CASTIQDRDTEAFF. For the CDR3, the DNA is TGTGCCAGCACCATACAAGACCGGGATACTGAAGCTTTCTTT.

The CDR3 DNA follows: TGTGCCAGCAGTTACCGACCCGGGGACTACGAGCAGTACTTC. Its protein is CASSYRPGDYEQYF. The V call is TRBV6-5, the J call TRBJ2-7, with D perhaps matching TRBD2 (5 bases). With 2 bases removed from V and 3 bases from J, the gap between germline ends came to 11 bases. Germline lookup yields CDR1 MNHEY and CDR2 SVGAGI. The CDR3 totals 14 residues.

The DNA of the CDR3 is TGTGCCAGCCGGACAGGGTGGGTTTCACCCCTCCACTTT. As protein: CASRTGWVSPLHF. The chain is built from TRBV6-1 and TRBJ1-6; 8 positions match TRBD1. The germline V gene has CDR1 MNHNS and CDR2 SASEGT. The CDR3 runs to 13 residues. With 8 bases clipped from V and 9 bases from J, the junction kept 6 bases outside the gene matches.

As to this clone: This sample includes further DNA sequences coding for the same CDR3. J is TRBJ2-3 and V is TRBV5-4; D is unresolved. In germline, CDR1 is SGHNT, CDR2 YYREEE (reference sequence). With 4 bases removed from V and 3 bases from J, the gap between germline ends came to 6 bases. CDR3 length equals 12 residues. CDR3 nucleotides: TGTGCCAGCAGCCCGAGTACAGATACGCAGTATTTT. As protein: CASSPSTDTQYF.

In its sample, this clone was seen once. V usage is TRBV5-1 and J usage is TRBJ2-5; 9 nucleotides agree with TRBD1. The CDR3 consists of 14 residues. In germline, CDR1 is SGHRS, CDR2 YFSETQ. With V trimmed by 7 bases and J by 1 base, 5 bases remained unmatched. The CDR3 is CASQLGQGQETQYF. The CDR3 DNA is TGCGCCAGCCAGTTGGGACAGGGCCAAGAGACCCAGTACTTC. Full variable domain (missing parts from reference TRBV5-1 and TRBJ2-5): KAGVTQTPRYLIKTRGQQVTLSCSPISGHRSVSWYQQTPGQGLQFLFEYFSETQRNKGNFPGRFSGRQFSNSRSEMNVSTLELGDSALYLCASQLGQGQETQYFGPGTRLLVL.

The J gene is TRBJ2-3, the V gene TRBV5-1, with a tentative D call TRBD1 (5 bases). CDR1 is SGHRS, CDR2 YFSETQ, per germline. The CDR3 spans 15 residues. Trimming shortened V by 5 bases and J by 1 base, and 14 bases separated the two germline ends. The CDR3, as DNA: TGCGCCAGCAGACAAGACAGTTGGGGCACAGATACGCAGTATTTT. It translates to CASRQDSWGTDTQYF.

CDR3 loop: CSVDGGPGEGYTF. The CDR3 DNA follows: TGCAGCGTTGATGGGGGCCCGGGTGAGGGCTACACCTTC. The V and J genes are TRBV29-1 and TRBJ1-2; D perhaps matches TRBD1 (6 bases). The CDR3 has 13 amino acids. V dropped 3 bases and J dropped 8 bases, with 16 bases sitting between them. CDR1 and CDR2 (germline): SQVTM, ANQGSEA.

This chain connects TRBV7-2 to TRBJ2-7, with 9 bases aligning to TRBD1. The V gene end was trimmed by 6 bases and the J gene end by 6 bases; junction bases not matched to a gene: 15. In germline, CDR1 is SGHTA, CDR2 FQGNSA. The CDR3 length is 16 residues. The CDR3: CASRPVTGTGSREQYF. CDR3 DNA sequence: TGTGCCAGCAGACCTGTTACCGGGACAGGGAGTCGCGAGCAGTACTTC.

The chain has TRBV29-1 and TRBJ2-2, with 7 bases matching TRBD2. V lost 5 bases and J lost 0; bases outside the gene matches: 0. Germline V lookup: CDR1 SQVTM, CDR2 ANQGSEA. The CDR3 is 13 amino acids. The CDR3 nucleotides read TGCAGCGTTAGCGGGACGAACACCGGGGAGCTGTTTTTT. Its protein product is CSVSGTNTGELFF.

This clone is medium-sized in the sample. The rearrangement uses TRBV6-1 and TRBJ2-4; the D is unclear. With 2 bases removed from V and 6 bases from J, the gap between germline ends came to 11 bases. Germline V gene data show CDR1 as MNHNS and CDR2 as SASEGT. There are 14 residues in the CDR3. CDR3 amino acids: CASSERGSGNIQYF. CDR3 DNA: TGTGCCAGCAGTGAACGCGGTTCAGGAAACATTCAGTACTTC.

This rearrangement joins TRBV7-3 to TRBJ2-7; D is tentatively TRBD1 or TRBD2 (5 bases each). The length of the CDR3 is 17 residues. Germline V gene data show CDR1 as SGHTA and CDR2 as FQGTGA. V lost 4 bases and J 0 bases, leaving 19 bases between the germline ends. The CDR3 is CASSSFHGTESSYEQYF. In DNA form, the CDR3 reads TGTGCCAGCAGCTCTTTTCACGGGACGGAGAGCTCCTACGAGCAGTACTTC.

The gene calls are TRBV7-3 and TRBJ2-5; D may be TRBD1 (6 bases). Per germline, CDR1 SGHTA and CDR2 FQGTGA. V was clipped by 5 bases and J by 0 bases, with 10 bases between them. The CDR3 consists of 14 residues. CDR3 protein: CASSKQGNQETQYF. The CDR3 region has the DNA TGTGCCAGCAGCAAACAGGGAAACCAAGAGACCCAGTACTTC.

This chain joins TRBV5-1 and TRBJ1-1, with a tentative D call TRBD1 (5 bases). The CDR3 is 16 amino acids. Trimming took off 0 bases at V and 0 bases at J, with 12 bases between the two ends. CDR1 and CDR2 (germline): SGHRS, YFSETQ. CDR3 region: CASSLGRGLVNTEAFF. CDR3 in DNA: TGCGCCAGCAGCTTGGGCCGGGGGTTGGTGAACACTGAAGCTTTCTTT.